The present T cell receptor beta chain was sequenced within a study of T cell repertoires in cytomegalovirus infection. Study background: Public TCR beta signatures were indicative of both CMV infection and a matching HLA type. Study-wide points: Ex vivo responses were dominated by HLA-C-restricted CMV-specific TCR beta clonotypes. Cumulative frequency (of public TCR beta family members) identified carriers of CMV plus the relevant HLA.

TCRdb passed the reads through MiXCR, listing each CDR3 protein once. The sample shows 300,000 to 400,000 distinct CDR3 sequences, roughly 18% of them seen only once. The sample holds many counts of this clonotype. Its antigen is not known. The ends were cut back, 2 bases at V and 5 bases at J, with 12 bases in the middle. The CDR3 runs to 15 residues. CDR1 and CDR2 (germline): SGHTA, FQGNSA. The chain has TRBV7-2 and TRBJ1-4, with a weak D call TRBD1 (6 bases). Sequenced sample: PBMCs. The sequence was obtained from a human donor in good health (CMV status not recorded). Some clones in this sample may be carry-over from other donors' samples. The CDR3 loop is CASSLMLTGNEKLFF. The CDR3 DNA follows: TGTGCCAGCAGCTTAATGCTGACAGGAAATGAAAAACTGTTTTTT. The variable domain in full, with the rest retrieved from reference TRBV7-2 and TRBJ1-4, is GAGVSQSPSNKVTEKGKDVELRCDPISGHTALYWYRQSLGQGLEFLIYFQGNSAPDKSGLPSDRFSAERTGGSVSTLTIQRTQQEDSAVYLCASSLMLTGNEKLFFGSGTQLSVL.